Shown below are 7 T cell receptor beta chains from a single sample sequenced in a study of blood T cell repertoires in COVID-19. Here immunoSEQ multiplex PCR was the method, and the copy in TCRdb shows in-frame clones only, minus some. This table holds about 150,000 clones, around 86% found once. What was sequenced was peripheral blood. The receptors come from a man in his sixties or seventies with acute or convalescent COVID-19.

V is TRBV7-9 and J is TRBJ1-1; D not resolved. Looked up from germline, CDR1 is SEHNR and CDR2 is FQNEAQ (reference sequence). The V end lost 2 bases, the J end lost 2 bases, and 9 bases lay between the germline ends. The CDR3 contains 14 residues. This chain's CDR3 is CASSLSVSNTEAFF. For the CDR3, the DNA is TGTGCCAGCAGCTTAAGCGTCAGCAACACTGAAGCTTTCTTT.

V usage is TRBV6-5 and J usage is TRBJ2-3; TRBD2 matches at 8 bases. V gave up 8 bases and J gave up 4 bases; unmatched junction bases: 8. CDR1 is MNHEY and CDR2 is SVGAGI in the germline V gene. This CDR3 region has 14 residues. The CDR3 DNA sequence: TGTGCCAGCGGACTAGCAGCCCCCCCAGATACGCAGTATTTT. It codes for CASGLAAPPDTQYF.

The chain combines TRBV18 with TRBJ2-1, with a weak D call TRBD1 (5 bases). This CDR3 region has 14 residues. Germline-derived CDR1 and CDR2 are KGHSH and LQKENI. The V and J ends lost 3 bases and 5 bases respectively, with 11 bases between them. CDR3 protein: CASSPALGDNEQFF. Written as DNA, the CDR3 is TGTGCCAGCTCACCGGCCCTAGGGGACAATGAGCAGTTCTTC.

The CDR3 sequence: CASSLSGGLNTEAFF. As DNA, the CDR3 is TGTGCCAGCAGCTTATCTGGGGGCCTTAACACTGAAGCTTTCTTT. The rearrangement links TRBV7-2 to TRBJ1-1, with D perhaps TRBD1 (6 bases). V was pared by 2 bases and J by 2 bases, with 12 bases between. This CDR3 region has 15 residues. CDR1 is SGHTA, CDR2 FQGNSA, per germline.

A word on this clone: The same CDR3 also results from other DNA sequences found in this sample. The chain couples TRBV7-2 to TRBJ1-2; 11 bases are a match to TRBD1. The CDR3 runs to 15 residues. Germline CDR1 SGHTA, CDR2 FQGNSA. The V and J ends lost 0 bases and 4 bases, in that order; junction bases with no gene match: 1. The CDR3 DNA sequence: TGTGCCAGCAGCTTAGCGGGGACAGGGGGCTATGGCTACACCTTC. Amino acids: CASSLAGTGGYGYTF.

The chain links TRBV7-2 to TRBJ2-1; a weak D match, TRBD2 (5 bases). V lost 1 base to trimming and J lost 8 bases, with 12 bases between them. CDR3 size: 14 residues. Germline V lookup: CDR1 SGHTA, CDR2 FQGNSA. This CDR3 is CASSLGASRDEQFF. CDR3 sequence (DNA): TGTGCCAGCAGCTTAGGTGCTAGCCGGGATGAGCAGTTCTTC. Full variable domain (remainder filled in from reference TRBV7-2 and TRBJ2-1): GAGVSQSPSNKVTEKGKDVELRCDPISGHTALYWYRQSLGQGLEFLIYFQGNSAPDKSGLPSDRFSAERTGGSVSTLTIQRTQQEDSAVYLCASSLGASRDEQFFGPGTRLTVL.

V is TRBV25-1 and J is TRBJ2-1; 10 bases are a match to TRBD2. J gave up 3 bases and V 3 bases, and 8 bases lay outside the gene matches. In germline, CDR1 is MGHDK, CDR2 SYGVNS. The CDR3 is 17 amino acids. For the CDR3, the DNA is TGTGCCAGCAGTGATCCGGGACTAGCGCAGAACTACAATGAGCAGTTCTTC. It is translated as CASSDPGLAQNYNEQFF.